This TCR beta chain was identified in a study of shared clonotypes between healthy human individuals. This table comes from immunoSEQ multiplex PCR, and its TCRdb copy is limited to in-frame clones, with some not included. The sample includes 2 million to 2.5 million clones, roughly 93% seen only once; the top ten take 0.35% to 0.5%. V was clipped by 2 bases and J by 6 bases; unmatched bases: 4. CDR1 and CDR2 from the germline V gene are MNHEY and SMNVEV (reference sequence). The CDR3 extends over 15 amino acids. The source material was naive CD4+ T cells from PBMCs. Subset: CD45RA+ positively selected. J is TRBJ2-1 and V is TRBV27; the match to TRBD2 covers 10 bases. The receptor was isolated from a man aged 18 to 29 in good health. Some clones in this sample may be carry-over from other donors' samples. DNA of the CDR3: TGTGCCAGCAGTTTAGGGCTAGCGGGAGTCAATGAGCAGTTCTTC. This encodes CASSLGLAGVNEQFF.